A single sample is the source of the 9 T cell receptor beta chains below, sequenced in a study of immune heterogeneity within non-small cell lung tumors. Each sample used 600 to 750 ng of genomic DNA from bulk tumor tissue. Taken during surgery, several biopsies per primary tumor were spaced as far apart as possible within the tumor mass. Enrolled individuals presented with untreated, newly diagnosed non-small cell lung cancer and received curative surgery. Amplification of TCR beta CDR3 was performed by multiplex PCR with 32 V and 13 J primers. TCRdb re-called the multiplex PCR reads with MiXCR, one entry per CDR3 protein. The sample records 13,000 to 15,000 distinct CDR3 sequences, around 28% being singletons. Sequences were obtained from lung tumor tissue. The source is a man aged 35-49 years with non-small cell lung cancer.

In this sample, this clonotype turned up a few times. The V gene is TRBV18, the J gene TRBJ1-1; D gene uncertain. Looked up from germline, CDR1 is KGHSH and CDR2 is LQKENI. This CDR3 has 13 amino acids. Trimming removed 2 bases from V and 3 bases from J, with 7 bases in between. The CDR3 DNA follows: TGTGCCAGCTCACCATTTAGTGACACTGAAGCTTTCTTT. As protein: CASSPFSDTEAFF.

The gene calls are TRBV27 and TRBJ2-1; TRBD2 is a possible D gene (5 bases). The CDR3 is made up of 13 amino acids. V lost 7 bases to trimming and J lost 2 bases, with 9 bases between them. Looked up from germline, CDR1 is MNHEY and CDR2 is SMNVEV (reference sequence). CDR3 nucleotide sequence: TGTGCCAGCACCTCCGGGGCCTACAATGAGCAGTTCTTC. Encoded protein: CASTSGAYNEQFF.

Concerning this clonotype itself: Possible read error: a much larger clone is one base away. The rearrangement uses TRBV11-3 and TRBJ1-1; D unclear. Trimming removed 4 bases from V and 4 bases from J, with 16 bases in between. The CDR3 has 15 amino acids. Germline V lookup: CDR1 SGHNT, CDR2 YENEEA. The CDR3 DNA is TGTGCCAGCAGCTCCGACATGACCTTAGGCACTGAAGCTTTCTTT. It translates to CASSSDMTLGTEAFF.

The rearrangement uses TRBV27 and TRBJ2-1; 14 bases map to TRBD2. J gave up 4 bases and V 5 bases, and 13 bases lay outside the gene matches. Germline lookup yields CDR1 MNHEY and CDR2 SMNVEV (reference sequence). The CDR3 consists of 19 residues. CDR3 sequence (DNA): TGTGCCAGCAGTCCACTCGGACTAGCGGGAGGTCCGATTTACAATGAGCAGTTCTTC. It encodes CASSPLGLAGGPIYNEQFF.

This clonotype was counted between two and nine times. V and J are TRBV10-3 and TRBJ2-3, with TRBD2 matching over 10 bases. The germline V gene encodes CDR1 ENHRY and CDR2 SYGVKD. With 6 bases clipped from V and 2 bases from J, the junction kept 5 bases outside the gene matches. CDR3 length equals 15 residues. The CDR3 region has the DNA TGTGCCATCAGACCCGGACTAGCGGACACAGATACGCAGTATTTT. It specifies CAIRPGLADTDTQYF.

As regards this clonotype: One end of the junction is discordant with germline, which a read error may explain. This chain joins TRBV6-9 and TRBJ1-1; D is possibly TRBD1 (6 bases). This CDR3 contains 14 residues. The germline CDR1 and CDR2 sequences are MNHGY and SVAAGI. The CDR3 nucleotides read TGTGCCAGCAGTTACCGGCAGGGGAACACTGAAGCTTTATTT. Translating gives CASSYRQGNTEALF.

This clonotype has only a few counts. CDR3 loop: CASRLLGGGSYEQYF. CDR3 coding DNA: TGTGCCAGCAGATTACTTGGTGGAGGATCCTACGAGCAGTACTTC. The genes are TRBV11-3 and TRBJ2-7; possible D gene TRBD2, 5 bases. This CDR3 has 15 amino acids. V was cut by 6 bases and J by 1 base, with 16 bases left in between. CDR1 is SGHNT and CDR2 is YENEEA in the germline V gene.

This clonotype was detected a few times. The CDR3 protein is CASRVGESSYNSPLHF. CDR3 DNA sequence: TGCGCCAGCAGGGTAGGCGAGAGCTCCTATAATTCACCCCTCCACTTT. The chain uses TRBV4-1 and TRBJ1-6; D not resolved. This CDR3 is 16 amino acids long. V shed 6 bases and J shed 0 bases, with 12 bases lying between them. The V gene's germline CDR1 is MGHRA and CDR2 YSYEKL.

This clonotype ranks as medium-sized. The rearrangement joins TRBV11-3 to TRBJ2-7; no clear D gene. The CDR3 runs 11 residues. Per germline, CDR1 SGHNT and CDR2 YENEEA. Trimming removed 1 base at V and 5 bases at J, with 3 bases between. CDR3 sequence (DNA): TGTGCCAGCAGCTTAGGCCACGAGCAGTACTTC. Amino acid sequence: CASSLGHEQYF.